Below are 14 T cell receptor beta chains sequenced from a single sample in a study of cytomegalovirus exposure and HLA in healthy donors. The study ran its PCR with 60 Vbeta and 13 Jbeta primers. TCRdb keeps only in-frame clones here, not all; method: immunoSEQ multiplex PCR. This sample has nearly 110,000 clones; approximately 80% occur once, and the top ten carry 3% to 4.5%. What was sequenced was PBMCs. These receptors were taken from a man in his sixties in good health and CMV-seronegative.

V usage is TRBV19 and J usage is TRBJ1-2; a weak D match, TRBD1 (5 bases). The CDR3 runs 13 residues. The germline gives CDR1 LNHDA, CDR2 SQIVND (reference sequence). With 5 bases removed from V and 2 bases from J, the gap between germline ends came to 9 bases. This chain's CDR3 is CASSVQVNYGYTF. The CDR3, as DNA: TGTGCCAGTAGTGTACAGGTAAACTATGGCTACACCTTC.

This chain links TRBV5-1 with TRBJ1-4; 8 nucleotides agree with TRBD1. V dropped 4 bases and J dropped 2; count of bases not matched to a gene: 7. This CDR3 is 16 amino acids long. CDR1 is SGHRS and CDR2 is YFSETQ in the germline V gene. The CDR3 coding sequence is TGCGCCAGCAGCCTTGGACAGGGATTGACTAATGAAAAACTGTTTTTT. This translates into CASSLGQGLTNEKLFF.

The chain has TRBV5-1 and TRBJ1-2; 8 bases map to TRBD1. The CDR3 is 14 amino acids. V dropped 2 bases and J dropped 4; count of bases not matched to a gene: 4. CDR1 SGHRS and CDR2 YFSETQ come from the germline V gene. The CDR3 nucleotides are TGCGCCAGCAGCTTCGGACAGGGATCCTATGGCTACACCTTC. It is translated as CASSFGQGSYGYTF. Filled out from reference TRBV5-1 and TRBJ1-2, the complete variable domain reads KAGVTQTPRYLIKTRGQQVTLSCSPISGHRSVSWYQQTPGQGLQFLFEYFSETQRNKGNFPGRFSGRQFSNSRSEMNVSTLELGDSALYLCASSFGQGSYGYTFGSGTRLTVV.

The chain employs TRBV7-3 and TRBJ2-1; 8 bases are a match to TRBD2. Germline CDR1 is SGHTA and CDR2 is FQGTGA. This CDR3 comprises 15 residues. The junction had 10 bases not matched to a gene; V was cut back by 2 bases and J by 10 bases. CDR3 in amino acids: CASSLGRAGAGEQFF. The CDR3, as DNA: TGTGCCAGCAGCTTAGGACGAGCGGGGGCAGGAGAGCAGTTCTTC.

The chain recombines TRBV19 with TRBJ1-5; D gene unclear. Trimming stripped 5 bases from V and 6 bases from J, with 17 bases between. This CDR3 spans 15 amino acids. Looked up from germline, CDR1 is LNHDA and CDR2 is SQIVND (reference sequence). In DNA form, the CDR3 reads TGTGCCAGTAGTGTCACCGGGGAATTCAGTCAGCCCCAGCATTTT. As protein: CASSVTGEFSQPQHF.

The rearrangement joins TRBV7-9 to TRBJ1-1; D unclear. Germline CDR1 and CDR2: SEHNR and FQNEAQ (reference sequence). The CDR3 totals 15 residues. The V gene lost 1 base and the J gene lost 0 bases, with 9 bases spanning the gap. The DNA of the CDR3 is TGTGCCAGCAGCTTAGGGCGGGCAATGAACACTGAAGCTTTCTTT. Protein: CASSLGRAMNTEAFF.

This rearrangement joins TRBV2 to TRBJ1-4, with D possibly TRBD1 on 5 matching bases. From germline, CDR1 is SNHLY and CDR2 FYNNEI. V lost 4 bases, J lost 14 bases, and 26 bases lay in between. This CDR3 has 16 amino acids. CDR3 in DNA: TGTGCCAGCAGTGGGCTGTCCTCAGGGCCAGCAAAAGAGCTGTTTTTT. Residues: CASSGLSSGPAKELFF. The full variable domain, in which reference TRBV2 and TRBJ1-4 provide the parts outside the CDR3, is EPEVTQTPSHQVTQMGQEVILRCVPISNHLYFYWYRQILGQKVEFLVSFYNNEISEKSEIFDDQFSVERPDGSNFTLKIRSTKLEDSAMYFCASSGLSSGPAKELFFGSGTQLSVL.

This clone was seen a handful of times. This chain's CDR3 is CASSFGGGAKNIQYF. Here the CDR3 DNA reads TGTGCCAGCAGCTTCGGGGGGGGCGCCAAAAACATTCAGTACTTC. The rearrangement joins TRBV7-8 to TRBJ2-4; 8 positions agree with TRBD2. The V gene's germline CDR1 is SGHVS and CDR2 FQNEAQ. With V trimmed by 3 bases and J by 1 base, 2 bases remained unmatched. The CDR3 consists of 15 residues.

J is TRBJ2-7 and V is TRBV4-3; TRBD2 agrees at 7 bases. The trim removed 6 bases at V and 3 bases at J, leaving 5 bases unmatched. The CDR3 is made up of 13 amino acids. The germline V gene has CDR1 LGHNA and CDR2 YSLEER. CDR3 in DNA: TGCGCCAGCAGTTTGGGCGGGGGCTACGAGCAGTACTTC. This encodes CASSLGGGYEQYF.

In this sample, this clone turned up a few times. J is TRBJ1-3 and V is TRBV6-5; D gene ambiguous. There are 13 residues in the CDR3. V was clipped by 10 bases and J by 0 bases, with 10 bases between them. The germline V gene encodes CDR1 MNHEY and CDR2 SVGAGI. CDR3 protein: CATGEGSGNTIYF. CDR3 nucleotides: TGTGCCACCGGGGAGGGCTCTGGAAACACCATATATTTT.

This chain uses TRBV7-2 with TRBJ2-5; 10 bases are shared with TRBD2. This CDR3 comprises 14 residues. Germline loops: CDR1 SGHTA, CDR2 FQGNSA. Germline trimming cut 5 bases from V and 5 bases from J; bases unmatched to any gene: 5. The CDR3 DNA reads TGTGCCAGCAGCCTTAGCGGGGGGCTGGAGACCCAGTACTTC. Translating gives CASSLSGGLETQYF.

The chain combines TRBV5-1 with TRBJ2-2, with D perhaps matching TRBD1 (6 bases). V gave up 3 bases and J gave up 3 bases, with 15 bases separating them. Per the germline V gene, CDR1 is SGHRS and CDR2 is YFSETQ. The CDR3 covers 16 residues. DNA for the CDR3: TGCGCCAGCAGCTCCTGGACAGTGATCGACACCGGGGAGCTGTTTTTT. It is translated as CASSSWTVIDTGELFF.

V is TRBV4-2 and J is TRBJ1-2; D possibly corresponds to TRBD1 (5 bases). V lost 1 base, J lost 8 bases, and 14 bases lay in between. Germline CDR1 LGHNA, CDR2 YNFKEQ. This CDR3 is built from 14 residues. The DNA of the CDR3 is TGTGCCAGCAGCCAAGTGGAGGGGCCGGGAGGCTACACCTTC. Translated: CASSQVEGPGGYTF.

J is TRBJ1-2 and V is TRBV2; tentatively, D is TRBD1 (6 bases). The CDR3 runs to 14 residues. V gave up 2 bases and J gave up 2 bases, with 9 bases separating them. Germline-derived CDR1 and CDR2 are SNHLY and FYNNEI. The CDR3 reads CASSECGQNYGYTF. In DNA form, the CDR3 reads TGTGCCAGCAGTGAATGTGGACAGAACTATGGCTACACCTTC.